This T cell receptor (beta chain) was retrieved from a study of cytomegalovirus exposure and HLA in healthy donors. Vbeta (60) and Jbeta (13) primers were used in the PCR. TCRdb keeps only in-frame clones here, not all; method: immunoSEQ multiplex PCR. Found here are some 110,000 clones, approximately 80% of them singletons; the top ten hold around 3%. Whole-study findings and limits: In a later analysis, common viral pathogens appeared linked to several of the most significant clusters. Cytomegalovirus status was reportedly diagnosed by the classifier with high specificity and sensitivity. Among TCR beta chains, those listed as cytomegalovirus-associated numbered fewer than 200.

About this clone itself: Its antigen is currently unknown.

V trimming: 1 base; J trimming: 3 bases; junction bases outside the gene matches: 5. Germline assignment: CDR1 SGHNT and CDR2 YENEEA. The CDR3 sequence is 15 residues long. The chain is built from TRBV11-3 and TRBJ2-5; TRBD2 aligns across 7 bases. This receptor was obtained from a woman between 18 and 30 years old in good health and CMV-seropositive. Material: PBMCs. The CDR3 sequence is CASSLVGGEEETQYF. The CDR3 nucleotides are TGTGCCAGCAGCTTAGTGGGAGGGGAGGAAGAGACCCAGTACTTC.